This T cell receptor (beta chain) was observed in a study of Ad26.COV2.S vaccination and SARS-CoV-2 variants. Study-wide points: Placebo and vaccine recipients had non-spike TCR breadth that was similar.

The count of this clone is one. The antigen remains unidentified. Profiling relied on immunoSEQ multiplex PCR, and the TCRdb table lists in-frame clones only, not all of them. Of 240,000 or so clones listed, around 89% are singletons. Trimming stripped 2 bases from V and 5 bases from J, with 8 bases between. This CDR3 contains 13 residues. Per germline, CDR1 MNHEY and CDR2 SVGEGT. Treatment noted: some 20 received Ad26.COV2.S at low or high dose, single or two shots; roughly five received placebo; per-sample allocation not given. It was on day 63 after the first vaccine or placebo injection that samples were taken.

The rearrangement joins TRBV6-2 or TRBV6-3 to TRBJ2-3; the D gene is possibly TRBD2 (5 bases). The sequence was collected from a person aged 18-60 years who received the Ad26.COV2.S COVID-19 vaccine or a placebo. Material: peripheral blood, obtained in a trial of Ad26.COV2.S vaccine versus placebo. Here the CDR3 DNA reads TGTGCCAGCAGTTACAATGGGAGAGATACGCAGTATTTT. This codes for CASSYNGRDTQYF.